This TCR beta chain was recorded in a study of naive and memory T cell subsets. TCR cDNA received a 3' ligated oligonucleotide that carried a UMI. Cells were not sorted; total RNA input targeted 1 to 1000 ng. This clonotype was seen a few times. The SP2 primer and nested alpha and beta constant region primers amplified ligated cDNA in four rounds. For blood and skin samples, reverse transcription used TCR alpha and beta constant primers. From the 5' RACE reads, TCRdb called clonotypes with MiXCR, one entry per CDR3 protein. The table has roughly 56,000 distinct CDR3 sequences, approximately 6.6% seen once. Germline values: CDR1 ENHRY, CDR2 SYGVKD. This CDR3 comprises 18 residues. V was trimmed by 7 bases and J by 5 bases, leaving 27 bases between them.

The rearrangement joins TRBV10-3 to TRBJ2-1; D may match TRBD1 or TRBD2 (6 bases each). The receptor was derived from a male donor in good health. CDR3 in DNA: TGTGCCATCACCGCTCCGCGTTTCCAGGGGACTTTCGACAATGAGCAGTTCTTC. It is translated as CAITAPRFQGTFDNEQFF.